This is a list of T cell receptor beta chains from one sample in a study of blood T cell repertoires in COVID-19. Produced via immunoSEQ multiplex PCR; TCRdb's table is partial and in-frame only. This repertoire shows 250,000 to 350,000 clones, more than 90% found once; its top ten account for less than 20%. Material for sequencing was PBMCs or T cells enriched from blood (not recorded which). The receptors here all came from a woman in her twenties or thirties who had recovered from COVID-19. Both conserved end residues are part of each CDR3. A D gene is named only where the DNA matches it firmly. Expanded clones are given a class, and other clones once, few, many or no size at all.

CDR3aa: CASSPTSGRAGEQFF
CDR3nt: TGTGCCAGCAGCCCGACTAGCGGGAGGGCCGGTGAGCAGTTCTTC
v_gene: TRBV11-2
abundance: -
j_gene: TRBJ2-1
d_gene: TRBD2

CDR3aa: CSVTGQGVNYGYTF
CDR3nt: TGCAGCGTTACCGGGCAGGGGGTTAACTATGGCTACACCTTC
v_gene: TRBV29-1
abundance: once
j_gene: TRBJ1-2
d_gene: TRBD1

CDR3aa: CASSPVLDTYGYTF
CDR3nt: TGTGCCAGCTCACCTGTCTTGGACACCTATGGCTACACCTTC
v_gene: TRBV18
abundance: -
j_gene: TRBJ1-2
d_gene: -

CDR3aa: CASRTTQEQPQHF
CDR3nt: TGCGCCAGCAGGACAACCCAGGAACAGCCCCAGCATTTT
v_gene: TRBV5-1
abundance: -
j_gene: TRBJ1-5
d_gene: -

CDR3aa: CASSFLAGPKETQYF
CDR3nt: TGTGCCAGCAGTTTCCTAGCGGGACCTAAAGAGACCCAGTACTTC
v_gene: TRBV28
abundance: -
j_gene: TRBJ2-5
d_gene: TRBD2

CDR3aa: CASSLEAGGPRYNSPLHF
CDR3nt: TGTGCCAGCAGTTTAGAGGCCGGGGGACCCCGCTATAATTCACCCCTCCACTTT
v_gene: TRBV28
abundance: -
j_gene: TRBJ1-6
d_gene: -

CDR3aa: CASSPTGGDTQYF
CDR3nt: TGTGCCAGCAGTCCGACAGGGGGAGATACGCAGTATTTT
v_gene: TRBV27
abundance: -
j_gene: TRBJ2-3
d_gene: TRBD1

CDR3aa: CASSPGLAPNEQFF
CDR3nt: TGTGCCAGCAGTCCGGGACTAGCTCCAAATGAGCAGTTCTTC
v_gene: TRBV11-3
abundance: -
j_gene: TRBJ2-1
d_gene: TRBD2

CDR3aa: CASSLLGTPGNEQFF
CDR3nt: TGTGCCAGCAGTTTATTAGGGACTCCCGGGAATGAGCAGTTCTTC
v_gene: TRBV27
abundance: -
j_gene: TRBJ2-1
d_gene: -

CDR3aa: CASSVEVGGPTEAFF
CDR3nt: TGTGCCAGCAGCGTAGAGGTAGGGGGTCCCACTGAAGCTTTCTTT
v_gene: TRBV9
abundance: -
j_gene: TRBJ1-1
d_gene: -

CDR3aa: CASSQQQSGRGTDTQYF
CDR3nt: TGTGCCAGCAGCCAGCAACAGTCGGGGAGGGGGACAGATACGCAGTATTTT
v_gene: TRBV7-3
abundance: -
j_gene: TRBJ2-3
d_gene: -

CDR3aa: CASSLTPASGKYEQYF
CDR3nt: TGTGCCAGCAGCTTAACGCCGGCTAGCGGGAAGTACGAGCAGTACTTC
v_gene: TRBV7-3
abundance: -
j_gene: TRBJ2-7
d_gene: TRBD2

CDR3aa: CASSWVAGVNTGELFF
CDR3nt: TGTGCCAGCAGTTGGGTGGCGGGAGTTAACACCGGGGAGCTGTTTTTT
v_gene: TRBV28
abundance: -
j_gene: TRBJ2-2
d_gene: TRBD2

CDR3aa: CSVDETGYNYGYTF
CDR3nt: TGCAGCGTAGATGAAACAGGGTATAACTATGGCTACACCTTC
v_gene: TRBV29-1
abundance: once
j_gene: TRBJ1-2
d_gene: -

CDR3aa: CASKQGVGAKLFF
CDR3nt: TGTGCCAGCAAACAGGGTGTCGGCGCAAAACTGTTTTTT
v_gene: TRBV12-3/TRBV12-4
abundance: once
j_gene: TRBJ1-4
d_gene: -

CDR3aa: CATSRSGTLEETQYF
CDR3nt: TGTGCCACCAGCAGATCCGGGACACTAGAAGAGACCCAGTACTTC
v_gene: TRBV15
abundance: -
j_gene: TRBJ2-5
d_gene: -

CDR3aa: CASSWGATGELFF
CDR3nt: TGTGCCAGCAGCTGGGGCGCCACCGGGGAGCTGTTTTTT
v_gene: TRBV5-8
abundance: -
j_gene: TRBJ2-2
d_gene: -

CDR3aa: CATSPRKDRKNEKLFF
CDR3nt: TGTGCCACCAGCCCCCGGAAGGACAGGAAGAATGAAAAACTGTTTTTT
v_gene: TRBV15
abundance: -
j_gene: TRBJ1-4
d_gene: TRBD1

CDR3aa: CASSLGQNYGYTF
CDR3nt: TGTGCCAGCAGTTTGGGACAGAACTATGGCTACACCTTC
v_gene: TRBV28
abundance: few
j_gene: TRBJ1-2
d_gene: TRBD1

CDR3aa: CASSLVAGVNEQFF
CDR3nt: TGTGCCAGCAGCTTAGTTGCGGGAGTAAATGAGCAGTTCTTC
v_gene: TRBV11-2
abundance: -
j_gene: TRBJ2-1
d_gene: TRBD2

CDR3aa: CASSQDPETEGRYGYTF
CDR3nt: TGCGCCAGCAGCCAAGATCCTGAGACGGAGGGCAGGTATGGCTACACCTTC
v_gene: TRBV4-1
abundance: -
j_gene: TRBJ1-2
d_gene: -

CDR3aa: CASSFRTGPVNTEAFF
CDR3nt: TGTGCCAGTAGTTTTCGGACAGGGCCTGTGAACACTGAAGCTTTCTTT
v_gene: TRBV19
abundance: -
j_gene: TRBJ1-1
d_gene: TRBD1

CDR3aa: CASTPPAGKNTGELFF
CDR3nt: TGCGCCAGCACCCCGCCTGCGGGGAAAAACACCGGGGAGCTGTTTTTT
v_gene: TRBV5-1
abundance: -
j_gene: TRBJ2-2
d_gene: -

CDR3aa: CASSRQGRGETQYF
CDR3nt: TGTGCCAGCAGCCGACAGGGGCGGGGGGAGACCCAGTACTTC
v_gene: TRBV5-4
abundance: -
j_gene: TRBJ2-5
d_gene: -

CDR3aa: CASSQEGTNTGELFF
CDR3nt: TGTGCCAGCAGCCAAGAAGGGACTAACACCGGGGAGCTGTTTTTT
v_gene: TRBV4-2
abundance: -
j_gene: TRBJ2-2
d_gene: -

CDR3aa: CSASPGNSPLHF
CDR3nt: TGCAGTGCTAGTCCAGGGAATTCACCCCTCCACTTT
v_gene: TRBV20-1
abundance: -
j_gene: TRBJ1-6
d_gene: -

CDR3aa: CASSPTGVAGFAMYF
CDR3nt: TGCGCCAGCAGCCCGACGGGGGTAGCGGGATTCGCGATGTATTTT
v_gene: TRBV5-1
abundance: -
j_gene: TRBJ2-3
d_gene: TRBD2

CDR3aa: CASSLASRLNTEAFF
CDR3nt: TGTGCCAGCAGCTTAGCGTCCAGATTGAACACTGAAGCTTTCTTT
v_gene: TRBV7-8
abundance: once
j_gene: TRBJ1-1
d_gene: -

CDR3aa: CASSPLTDFHGYTF
CDR3nt: TGTGCCAGTAGTCCCCTCACGGACTTTCATGGCTACACCTTC
v_gene: TRBV19
abundance: -
j_gene: TRBJ1-2
d_gene: -

CDR3aa: CASSLGSGPINEKLFF
CDR3nt: TGTGCCAGCAGCTTAGGGTCGGGTCCAATTAATGAAAAACTGTTTTTT
v_gene: TRBV11-2
abundance: -
j_gene: TRBJ1-4
d_gene: -

CDR3aa: CASSSQGDYGYTF
CDR3nt: TGTGCCAGCAGCTCCCAGGGCGACTATGGCTACACCTTC
v_gene: TRBV7-9
abundance: -
j_gene: TRBJ1-2
d_gene: -

CDR3aa: CASSPTGWVGYTF
CDR3nt: TGTGCCAGCAGCCCAACAGGTTGGGTTGGCTACACCTTC
v_gene: TRBV11-2
abundance: -
j_gene: TRBJ1-2
d_gene: -

CDR3aa: CASGGATGPGELFF
CDR3nt: TGTGCCAGTGGGGGGGCGACAGGCCCCGGGGAGCTGTTTTTT
v_gene: TRBV6-5
abundance: -
j_gene: TRBJ2-2
d_gene: -

CDR3aa: CASSLYSKAGYTF
CDR3nt: TGTGCCAGCAGCCTCTACAGCAAGGCTGGCTACACCTTC
v_gene: TRBV12-3/TRBV12-4
abundance: -
j_gene: TRBJ1-2
d_gene: -

CDR3aa: CAWRNRLGLYEQYF
CDR3nt: TGTGCCTGGAGAAACAGGCTAGGGCTCTACGAGCAGTACTTC
v_gene: TRBV30
abundance: -
j_gene: TRBJ2-7
d_gene: -

CDR3aa: CASSLSQGREDNEQFF
CDR3nt: TGTGCCAGCAGTTTATCCCAGGGGAGAGAGGACAATGAGCAGTTCTTC
v_gene: TRBV28
abundance: -
j_gene: TRBJ2-1
d_gene: -

CDR3aa: CAISDQPGLAGVLGYEQYF
CDR3nt: TGTGCCATCAGTGACCAACCTGGACTAGCGGGAGTCTTGGGCTACGAGCAGTACTTC
v_gene: TRBV10-3
abundance: -
j_gene: TRBJ2-7
d_gene: TRBD2

CDR3aa: CASRNGGTEAFF
CDR3nt: TGTGCCAGTAGGAATGGAGGGACTGAAGCTTTCTTT
v_gene: TRBV19
abundance: -
j_gene: TRBJ1-1
d_gene: -

CDR3aa: CASSALPPQGARGETQYF
CDR3nt: TGTGCCAGCAGTGCCCTTCCGCCTCAGGGGGCGAGAGGAGAGACCCAGTACTTC
v_gene: TRBV2
abundance: -
j_gene: TRBJ2-5
d_gene: TRBD1

CDR3aa: CASSSGLAGYNEQFF
CDR3nt: TGTGCCAGCAGCTCGGGACTAGCGGGTTACAATGAGCAGTTCTTC
v_gene: TRBV7-2
abundance: -
j_gene: TRBJ2-1
d_gene: TRBD2

CDR3aa: CASSVGALRNTGELFF
CDR3nt: TGTGCCAGCAGCGTAGGAGCCCTAAGGAACACCGGGGAGCTGTTTTTT
v_gene: TRBV9
abundance: -
j_gene: TRBJ2-2
d_gene: -

CDR3aa: CASSFPGTGGREKLFF
CDR3nt: TGTGCCAGCAGTTTCCCCGGGACAGGGGGCCGTGAAAAACTGTTTTTT
v_gene: TRBV28
abundance: -
j_gene: TRBJ1-4
d_gene: TRBD1

CDR3aa: CASRVTSGSIQSYNEQFF
CDR3nt: TGTGCCAGTAGAGTGACTAGCGGGAGTATCCAATCCTACAATGAGCAGTTCTTC
v_gene: TRBV19
abundance: -
j_gene: TRBJ2-1
d_gene: TRBD2

CDR3aa: CASGSNTGELFF
CDR3nt: TGTGCCAGCGGGAGTAACACCGGGGAGCTGTTTTTT
v_gene: TRBV28
abundance: -
j_gene: TRBJ2-2
d_gene: -

CDR3aa: CASSGYQGGYTF
CDR3nt: TGTGCCAGCAGCGGGTATCAGGGTGGCTACACCTTC
v_gene: TRBV9
abundance: -
j_gene: TRBJ1-2
d_gene: -

CDR3aa: CASINRMNTEAFF
CDR3nt: TGTGCCAGCATTAACAGAATGAACACTGAAGCTTTCTTT
v_gene: TRBV6-5
abundance: -
j_gene: TRBJ1-1
d_gene: -

CDR3aa: CASSDRDRVGNTIYF
CDR3nt: TGTGCCAGCAGCGACCGGGACAGGGTTGGAAACACCATATATTTT
v_gene: TRBV11-1
abundance: -
j_gene: TRBJ1-3
d_gene: TRBD1

CDR3aa: CASSQIQGGTEAFF
CDR3nt: TGCGCCAGCAGCCAAATACAGGGCGGCACTGAAGCTTTCTTT
v_gene: TRBV4-1
abundance: -
j_gene: TRBJ1-1
d_gene: -

CDR3aa: CASSLSDRVKNIQYF
CDR3nt: TGTGCCAGCAGCTTATCTGACAGGGTCAAAAACATTCAGTACTTC
v_gene: TRBV7-2
abundance: -
j_gene: TRBJ2-4
d_gene: TRBD1

CDR3aa: CASSRHGQENSPLHF
CDR3nt: TGTGCCAGCAGCCGCCATGGCCAAGAAAATTCACCCCTCCACTTT
v_gene: TRBV5-5
abundance: -
j_gene: TRBJ1-6
d_gene: -

CDR3aa: CASFSGASYEQYF
CDR3nt: TGTGCCAGCTTCAGCGGGGCCTCCTACGAGCAGTACTTC
v_gene: TRBV11-2
abundance: few
j_gene: TRBJ2-7
d_gene: TRBD2

CDR3aa: CASSPRDRGSADYTF
CDR3nt: TGTGCCAGCTCACCGCGGGACAGGGGGTCAGCAGACTACACCTTC
v_gene: TRBV18
abundance: -
j_gene: TRBJ1-2
d_gene: TRBD1

CDR3aa: CASSLQGGQPQHF
CDR3nt: TGTGCCAGCAGTTTACAGGGAGGTCAGCCCCAGCATTTT
v_gene: TRBV27
abundance: -
j_gene: TRBJ1-5
d_gene: -